The 20 T cell receptor beta chains in this list originate from one sample, sequenced in a study of CD8+ T cells in alopecia areata. Treatment: oral pan-JAK inhibitor, 5-10 mg twice daily. Extracted RNA was reverse transcribed, and the resulting cDNA served as sequencing template. Produced via immunoSEQ multiplex PCR; TCRdb's table is partial and in-frame only. The sample has approximately 150,000 clones, around 87% seen once; the top ten hold less than 15%. Sample: CD8+ T cells sorted from blood, taken at week 4, from a patient treated with tofacitinib. The receptors stem from a human donor with alopecia areata.

J is TRBJ2-1 and V is TRBV5-1; 13 bases align to TRBD2. The CDR3 spans 15 residues. The J segment lost 5 bases and the V segment lost 3 bases, leaving 2 bases of the junction unmatched. Germline V gene lookup returns CDR1 SGHRS and CDR2 YFSETQ. This CDR3 is CASSYGLAGDNEQFF. CDR3 DNA: TGCGCCAGCAGCTATGGACTAGCGGGGGACAATGAGCAGTTCTTC.

V gene TRBV29-1 combines with J gene TRBJ2-7, with D perhaps matching TRBD1 or TRBD2 (6 bases each). The V and J ends lost 6 bases and 0 bases respectively, with 12 bases between them. In germline, CDR1 is SQVTM, CDR2 ANQGSEA. The CDR3 sequence is 13 residues long. In DNA form, the CDR3 reads TGCAGCGTCGCCGGAGGGGGCTCCTACGAGCAGTACTTC. This sequence encodes CSVAGGGSYEQYF.

This clone was picked up one time. The J gene is TRBJ2-1, the V gene TRBV7-3; 9 bases map to TRBD2. This CDR3 is built from 16 residues. Looked up from germline, CDR1 is SGHTA and CDR2 is FQGTGA. The J segment lost 7 bases and the V segment lost 4 bases, leaving 11 bases of the junction unmatched. CDR3 residues: CASSSYSGSLGNEQFF. In DNA form, the CDR3 reads TGTGCCAGCAGCTCTTATAGCGGGAGCCTAGGGAATGAGCAGTTCTTC.

The chain is built from TRBV19 and TRBJ2-7; the match to TRBD1 covers 10 bases. After removal of 10 bases from V and 3 bases from J, the junction contained 6 bases not matched to a gene. The CDR3 loop spans 13 amino acids. Per the germline V gene, CDR1 is LNHDA and CDR2 is SQIVND (reference sequence). This CDR3 reads CATRDRGYYEQYF. The CDR3 DNA reads TGTGCCACCCGGGACAGGGGTTACTACGAGCAGTACTTC. Supplemented by reference TRBV19 and TRBJ2-7, the full variable domain reads DGGITQSPKYLFRKEGQNVTLSCEQNLNHDAMYWYRQDPGQGLRLIYYSQIVNDFQKGDIAEGYSVSREKKESFPLTVTSAQKNPTAFYLCATRDRGYYEQYFGPGTRLTVT.

The rearrangement joins TRBV29-1 to TRBJ2-7; D tentatively fits TRBD1 or TRBD2 (5 bases each). Trimming removed 7 bases at V and 0 bases at J, with 13 bases between. This CDR3 has 13 amino acids. Germline CDR1 is SQVTM and CDR2 is ANQGSEA. In nucleotides, the CDR3 is TGCAGCGCAGGGCCCGGGGTCTCCTACGAGCAGTACTTC. It encodes CSAGPGVSYEQYF.

The chain has TRBV10-3 and TRBJ2-1; possibly TRBD2 for D (5 bases). CDR1 and CDR2 from the germline V gene are ENHRY and SYGVKD. CDR3 length equals 16 residues. Trimming shortened V by 5 bases and J by 0 bases, and 14 bases separated the two germline ends. CDR3 sequence reads: CAISPASGSSYNEQFF. Here the CDR3 DNA reads TGTGCCATCAGTCCCGCCAGCGGAAGCTCCTACAATGAGCAGTTCTTC.

This chain joins TRBV6-5 and TRBJ2-1; D gene ambiguous. CDR1 MNHEY and CDR2 SVGAGI come from the germline V gene. This CDR3 has 14 residues. With 2 bases removed from V and 8 bases from J, the gap between germline ends came to 13 bases. As DNA, the CDR3 is TGTGCCAGCAGTTACGGCTTCCCCCAGGATGAGCAGTTCTTC. Amino acids: CASSYGFPQDEQFF.

The chain combines TRBV7-9 with TRBJ1-2; 7 positions match TRBD1. Germline trimming cut 2 bases from V and 8 bases from J; bases unmatched to any gene: 17. The CDR3 length is 17 residues. Germline V gives CDR1 SEHNR, CDR2 FQNEAQ (reference sequence). The CDR3 sequence: CASSLIRDSSPYVGYTF. The CDR3 DNA is TGTGCCAGCAGCTTAATTCGGGACAGTTCCCCTTACGTGGGCTACACCTTC.

This clone was counted between two and nine times. The V gene is TRBV6-5, the J gene TRBJ2-5, with D tentatively TRBD2 (7 bases). Judging by the DNA end, TRBJ2-7 fits better; the J call may be wrong. The V gene's germline CDR1 is MNHEY and CDR2 SVGAGI. This CDR3 contains 14 residues. CDR3 DNA sequence: TGTGCCAGCAGTTACGGGGGGGCGGATTTCGAGCAGTACTTC. It is translated as CASSYGGADFEQYF.

J is TRBJ2-5 and V is TRBV9, with D unresolved. Germline V gene data show CDR1 as SGDLS and CDR2 as YYNGEE. This CDR3 comprises 13 residues. V lost 2 bases to trimming and J lost 3 bases, with 8 bases between them. CDR3 region: CASSVRAEETQYF. The CDR3 DNA follows: TGTGCCAGCAGCGTTAGGGCGGAAGAGACCCAGTACTTC.

This clone was detected a few times. V is TRBV2 and J is TRBJ2-2, with a possible D match to TRBD2 (7 bases). Deletions cut 10 bases from V and 6 bases from J, with 18 bases between. The germline gives CDR1 SNHLY, CDR2 FYNNEI. This CDR3 has 14 residues. In nucleotides, the CDR3 is TGTGCCAAGGGGGGGCAGGGTCCGTCCGGGGAGCTGTTTTTT. This encodes CAKGGQGPSGELFF.

This chain connects TRBV9 to TRBJ2-7; TRBD2 matches at 7 bases. The ends lost 6 bases at V and 0 bases at J; junction bases unmatched: 6. This CDR3 is built from 14 residues. Germline loops: CDR1 SGDLS, CDR2 YYNGEE. The DNA for the CDR3 is TGTGCCAGCAACAATCGGGGGGACTCCTACGAGCAGTACTTC. Residues: CASNNRGDSYEQYF.

The J gene is TRBJ2-7, the V gene TRBV7-9; 8 bases align to TRBD1. Per the germline V gene, CDR1 is SEHNR and CDR2 is FQNEAQ (reference sequence). J lost 2 bases, V lost 5 bases, and 8 bases had no gene match. This CDR3 has 15 residues. CDR3 amino acids: CASSPGTGITYEQYF. CDR3 bases: TGTGCCAGCAGCCCCGGGACAGGAATAACCTACGAGCAGTACTTC.

This clone has just a few counts. The rearrangement joins TRBV7-9 to TRBJ2-5; 7 bases map to TRBD1. There are 14 residues in the CDR3. With 5 bases clipped from V and 1 base from J, the junction kept 4 bases outside the gene matches. Germline CDR1 SEHNR, CDR2 FQNEAQ (reference sequence). The CDR3 region is CASSPTGSQETQYF. The CDR3 nucleotides are TGTGCCAGCAGCCCGACAGGGAGCCAAGAGACCCAGTACTTC.

The V call is TRBV27, the J call TRBJ2-2; TRBD1 matches 7 bases. The CDR3 is 15 residues long. Germline lookup yields CDR1 MNHEY and CDR2 SMNVEV (reference sequence). V shed 5 bases, J shed 3 bases, and the junction held 6 bases outside the gene matches. CDR3 loop: CASSPVTGHTGELFF. In DNA form, the CDR3 reads TGTGCCAGCAGTCCTGTGACAGGGCACACCGGGGAGCTGTTTTTT.

This clone was counted a single time. This chain links TRBV27 with TRBJ1-2, with D tentatively TRBD1 (6 bases). This CDR3 contains 15 residues. Germline assignment: CDR1 MNHEY and CDR2 SMNVEV (reference sequence). V was cut by 2 bases and J by 5 bases, with 15 bases left in between. The CDR3 protein is CASSLRRGTRYGYTF. The CDR3 DNA reads as TGTGCCAGCAGTTTACGGAGGGGGACCCGATATGGCTACACCTTC.

This chain joins TRBV9 and TRBJ2-7; D possibly corresponds to TRBD1 (5 bases). The CDR3 length is 13 residues. Germline V CDR1 and CDR2: SGDLS, YYNGEE. The V end was cut by 3 bases, the J end by 3 bases, with 10 bases between. The CDR3: CASSAGADYEQYF. DNA for the CDR3: TGTGCCAGCAGCGCTGGGGCAGACTACGAGCAGTACTTC.

The CDR3 reads CASSGATGELFF. The DNA of the CDR3 is TGTGCCAGTAGCGGGGCCACCGGGGAGCTGTTTTTT. The chain uses TRBV19 and TRBJ2-2; the D gene could be TRBD1 or TRBD2 (5 bases each). CDR1 and CDR2 (germline): LNHDA, SQIVND (reference sequence). The CDR3 runs 12 residues. Trimming took 6 bases from V and 4 from J, leaving 6 bases between them.

The table lists this clone with a count of one. The genes are TRBV5-1 and TRBJ2-2; D may be TRBD1 or TRBD2 (5 bases each). This CDR3 is built from 14 residues. Trimming pared 3 bases from V and 3 bases from J, leaving 9 bases between. Germline V lookup: CDR1 SGHRS, CDR2 YFSETQ. CDR3 sequence reads: CASSSGHDTGELFF. The CDR3 bases are TGCGCCAGCAGCTCGGGGCACGACACCGGGGAGCTGTTTTTT.

The gene calls are TRBV7-9 and TRBJ1-5, with TRBD1 matching 7 bases. Trimming at V came to 4 bases and at J to 6 bases, leaving 3 bases not matched to a gene. The CDR3 runs to 13 residues. Germline V gene data show CDR1 as SEHNR and CDR2 as FQNEAQ (reference sequence). Here the CDR3 reads CASSSWDSQPQHF. DNA for the CDR3: TGTGCCAGCAGCTCTTGGGACAGTCAGCCCCAGCATTTT.